This passage covers 31 T cell receptor beta chains from one sample sequenced in a study of T cell responses to AZD1222 COVID-19 vaccine. The data were produced by immunoSEQ multiplex PCR, yet TCRdb's version contains in-frame clones alone and is incomplete. The sample has about 150,000 clones; more than 85% are singletons. The material sequenced was peripheral blood, taken on day 0 of AZD1222 vaccination. The receptors here all came from an adult in good health.

The V gene is TRBV3-1 (or the pseudogene TRBV3-2), the J gene TRBJ1-2; D unclear. Between the trimmed V and J ends, which lost 1 base and 7 bases, there was a span of 7 bases. The CDR3 totals 12 residues. The V gene's germline CDR1 is LGHDT and CDR2 YNNKEL (reference sequence). The CDR3: CASSQVFAGYTF. CDR3 coding DNA: TGTGCCAGCAGCCAAGTGTTTGCTGGCTACACCTTC.

CDR3 coding DNA: TGCAGTGCTAGATCATGGGATACGCAGTATTTT. The encoded protein is CSARSWDTQYF. The rearrangement joins TRBV20-1 to TRBJ2-3; D call uncertain. The germline V gene encodes CDR1 DFQATT and CDR2 SNEGSKA (reference sequence). V lost 2 bases and J 6 bases, leaving 6 bases between the germline ends. The CDR3 runs 11 residues.

The V and J genes are TRBV2 and TRBJ2-5, with a tentative D call TRBD2 (6 bases). The CDR3 contains 12 residues. V lost 11 bases, J lost 2 bases, and 12 bases lay in between. CDR1 and CDR2 (germline): SNHLY, FYNNEI. The CDR3 is CAVLADQETQYF. CDR3 DNA: TGTGCCGTACTAGCAGATCAAGAGACCCAGTACTTC.

This clone has a handful of counts. V and J are TRBV29-1 and TRBJ1-2; 10 bases are a match to TRBD1. Per germline, CDR1 SQVTM and CDR2 ANQGSEA. The CDR3 length is 15 residues. The trim removed 6 bases at V and 3 bases at J, leaving 10 bases unmatched. The CDR3 here is CSVGGRQGADYGYTF. For the CDR3, the DNA is TGCAGCGTCGGGGGGCGACAGGGGGCCGACTATGGCTACACCTTC.

This clone has just a few counts. The rearrangement joins TRBV11-2 to TRBJ1-6; possibly TRBD1 for D (6 bases). Looked up from germline, CDR1 is SGHAT and CDR2 is FQNNGV. Between the trimmed V and J ends, which lost 1 base and 6 bases, there was a span of 16 bases. The CDR3 spans 17 residues. The CDR3 is CASSLGGRGNSNSPLHF. CDR3 coding DNA: TGTGCCAGCAGCTTAGGTGGCAGGGGTAATTCTAATTCACCCCTCCACTTT.

V gene TRBV5-6 combines with J gene TRBJ2-5; D not certain. The germline CDR1 and CDR2 sequences are SGHDT and YYEEEE. V lost 3 bases to trimming and J lost 1 base, with 16 bases between them. The CDR3 consists of 16 residues. The CDR3: CASSSTRRARQETQYF. The CDR3 DNA is TGTGCCAGCAGCTCCACCCGACGGGCACGCCAAGAGACCCAGTACTTC.

This chain links TRBV5-4 with TRBJ1-5; maybe TRBD1 (6 bases). The V gene's germline CDR1 is SGHNT and CDR2 YYREEE (reference sequence). Trimming shortened V by 4 bases and J by 1 base, and 21 bases separated the two germline ends. The CDR3 runs to 18 residues. CDR3 amino acids: CASSLHPQGSKSNQPQHF. CDR3 bases: TGTGCCAGCAGCCTCCACCCACAGGGATCTAAGAGCAATCAGCCCCAGCATTTT.

This clone appeared a few times. The J gene is TRBJ2-1, the V gene TRBV5-1; 9 nucleotides match TRBD2. Losses at the gene ends were 0 bases for V and 7 bases for J; bases not matched to a gene: 8. The V gene's germline CDR1 is SGHRS and CDR2 YFSETQ. The CDR3 is made up of 16 amino acids. This CDR3 is CASSLAVSGSGNEQFF. The CDR3 region has the DNA TGCGCCAGCAGCTTGGCCGTTAGCGGGAGTGGAAATGAGCAGTTCTTC. Combining the CDR3 with reference TRBV5-1 and TRBJ2-1 gives the whole variable domain KAGVTQTPRYLIKTRGQQVTLSCSPISGHRSVSWYQQTPGQGLQFLFEYFSETQRNKGNFPGRFSGRQFSNSRSEMNVSTLELGDSALYLCASSLAVSGSGNEQFFGPGTRLTVL.

This sequence joins TRBV10-3 and TRBJ2-3, with D unclear. Trimming cost V 6 bases and J 2 bases, with 6 bases left between them. This CDR3 is built from 12 residues. CDR1 is ENHRY and CDR2 is SYGVKD in the germline V gene. CDR3 in amino acids: CAISWDTDTQYF. DNA for the CDR3: TGTGCCATCAGCTGGGACACAGATACGCAGTATTTT.

The chain links TRBV18 to TRBJ1-1, with 10 bases fitting TRBD1. V shed 5 bases and J 4 bases; nucleotides not matched to a gene: 7. The CDR3 length is 15 residues. Germline-derived CDR1 and CDR2 are KGHSH and LQKENI. The CDR3 DNA is TGTGCCAGCTCATCCCCCGGGACAGGGGTCACTGAAGCTTTCTTT. Translation: CASSSPGTGVTEAFF.

V and J are TRBV7-9 and TRBJ1-4, with D hard to call. The CDR3 is 15 amino acids. V was shortened by 5 bases and J by 3 bases, with 13 bases between the two germline ends. Germline V gives CDR1 SEHNR, CDR2 FQNEAQ (reference sequence). The CDR3 region has the DNA TGTGCCAGCAGCCCCCCGGGCTACGCTAATGAAAAACTGTTTTTT. Translation gives CASSPPGYANEKLFF.

This clone was observed a single time. The chain carries TRBV10-2 and TRBJ1-2; D call uncertain. The CDR3 is 14 amino acids. CDR1 and CDR2 from the germline V gene are WSHSY and SAAADI. The ends were cut back, 7 bases at V and 0 bases at J, with 12 bases in the middle. The CDR3 bases are TGCGCCAGCACCGCGGGCAGCTCTAACTATGGCTACACCTTC. It yields the protein CASTAGSSNYGYTF.

V gene TRBV9 combines with J gene TRBJ2-7; the D call may be TRBD1 or TRBD2 (5 bases each). Trimming pared 0 bases from V and 1 base from J, leaving 14 bases between. CDR3 size: 16 residues. Germline assignment: CDR1 SGDLS and CDR2 YYNGEE. The CDR3 loop reads CASSVEGVGASYEQYF. The CDR3 nucleotides are TGTGCCAGCAGCGTAGAAGGAGTCGGGGCGTCCTACGAGCAGTACTTC. The full variable domain, its missing parts supplied by reference TRBV9 and TRBJ2-7, is DSGVTQTPKHLITATGQRVTLRCSPRSGDLSVYWYQQSLDQGLQFLIQYYNGEERAKGNILERFSAQQFPDLHSELNLSSLELGDSALYFCASSVEGVGASYEQYFGPGTRLTVT.

About this clone itself: The junction shows a germline mismatch at one end, possibly a read error. V is TRBV7-7 and J is TRBJ2-5; possible D gene TRBD2, 5 bases. The CDR3 consists of 15 residues. Germline V lookup: CDR1 SSHAT, CDR2 FNYEAQ (reference sequence). In nucleotides, the CDR3 is TGTGCTAGCAGCTTAGCGCTGGTGGGAGATGAGACCCAGTACTTC. Its protein is CASSLALVGDETQYF. The complete variable domain, with remaining parts taken from reference TRBV7-7 and TRBJ2-5, reads GAGVSQSPRYKVTKRGQDVTLRCDPISSHATLYWYQQALGQGPEFLTYFNYEAQPDKSGLPSDRFSAERPEGSISTLTIQRTEQRDSAMYRCASSLALVGDETQYFGPGTRLLVL.

CDR3 sequence reads: CASSEGFYGYTF. In nucleotides, the CDR3 is TGTGCCAGCAGTGAGGGGTTTTATGGCTACACCTTC. The chain is built from TRBV14 and TRBJ1-2, with a tentative D call TRBD1 (5 bases). The CDR3 covers 12 residues. Per germline, CDR1 SGHDN and CDR2 FVKESK. Trimming stripped 6 bases from V and 5 bases from J, with 10 bases between.

This chain uses TRBV6-5 with TRBJ1-6; 10 bases line up with TRBD1. This CDR3 contains 16 residues. V lost 4 bases and J lost 8; bases outside the gene matches: 8. Germline loops: CDR1 MNHEY, CDR2 SVGAGI. CDR3 residues: CASSSGQGKLHSPLHF. The DNA of the CDR3 is TGTGCCAGCAGTTCGGGACAGGGGAAGTTACATTCACCCCTCCACTTT.

The rearrangement links TRBV19 to TRBJ2-7; 13 bases agree with TRBD2. The germline CDR1 and CDR2 sequences are LNHDA and SQIVND (reference sequence). The length of the CDR3 is 15 residues. The trim removed 4 bases at V and 2 bases at J, leaving 2 bases unmatched. CDR3 sequence (DNA): TGTGCCAGTAGTAGGGGACTAGCGGGGACCTACGAGCAGTACTTC. This gives the protein CASSRGLAGTYEQYF.

The J gene is TRBJ2-3, the V gene TRBV4-2, with 7 bases fitting TRBD2. The V gene's germline CDR1 is LGHNA and CDR2 YNFKEQ. The CDR3 runs 17 residues. The junction had 11 bases not matched to a gene; V was cut back by 3 bases and J by 2 bases. CDR3 coding DNA: TGTGCCAGCAGCCATTTAGGCGGGGAGGGGTTCACAGATACGCAGTATTTT. It specifies CASSHLGGEGFTDTQYF.

The J gene is TRBJ2-7, the V gene TRBV9; D not resolved. The V gene's germline CDR1 is SGDLS and CDR2 YYNGEE. Trimming removed 0 bases at V and 5 bases at J, with 12 bases between. CDR3 length: 14 residues. The CDR3 region has the DNA TGTGCCAGCAGCGTAGCTACTTCCTTGGACGAGCAGTACTTC. Protein: CASSVATSLDEQYF.

This chain uses TRBV25-1 with TRBJ1-3; 7 bases line up with TRBD1. V lost 4 bases and J lost 4; bases outside the gene matches: 16. CDR3 length equals 18 residues. The germline V gene encodes CDR1 MGHDK and CDR2 SYGVNS. The CDR3 sequence: CASSASNWEGARGNTIYF. The DNA of the CDR3 is TGTGCCAGCAGTGCCTCAAATTGGGAGGGGGCGCGAGGAAACACCATATATTTT.

The gene calls are TRBV7-9 and TRBJ1-5; 11 bases line up with TRBD1. The CDR3 length is 15 residues. CDR1 SEHNR and CDR2 FQNEAQ come from the germline V gene (reference sequence). The J segment lost 2 bases and the V segment lost 5 bases, leaving 2 bases of the junction unmatched. The CDR3: CASSRDRGGNQPQHF. CDR3 nucleotides: TGTGCCAGCAGCCGGGACAGGGGGGGCAATCAGCCCCAGCATTTT.

This rearrangement joins TRBV2 to TRBJ1-1; D remains ambiguous. Deletions cut 7 bases from V and 6 bases from J, with 9 bases between. The CDR3 runs to 11 residues. Germline V gives CDR1 SNHLY, CDR2 FYNNEI. CDR3 DNA: TGTGCCAGCAACCTTCGGGCTGAAGCTTTCTTT. Its protein product is CASNLRAEAFF. Full variable domain (missing parts from reference TRBV2 and TRBJ1-1): EPEVTQTPSHQVTQMGQEVILRCVPISNHLYFYWYRQILGQKVEFLVSFYNNEISEKSEIFDDQFSVERPDGSNFTLKIRSTKLEDSAMYFCASNLRAEAFFGQGTRLTVV.

The V and J genes are TRBV6-6 and TRBJ2-7; D not certain. Trimming cost V 6 bases and J 6 bases, with 9 bases left between them. This CDR3 has 11 residues. In germline, CDR1 is MNHNY, CDR2 SVGAGI (reference sequence). CDR3 DNA sequence: TGTGCCAGCAGCGAAAAGATCGAGCAGTACTTC. This translates into CASSEKIEQYF.

The CDR3 nucleotides read TGTGCCAGCAGCACACGTCGGGGGCAGGGAAATCAGCCCCAGCATTTT. It translates to CASSTRRGQGNQPQHF. The rearrangement joins TRBV7-2 to TRBJ1-5; tentatively, D is TRBD1 (6 bases). The CDR3 extends over 16 amino acids. V was shortened by 5 bases and J by 4 bases, with 18 bases between the two germline ends. Germline V gene lookup returns CDR1 SGHTA and CDR2 FQGNSA.

Concerning this clone itself: Other DNA variants within this sample encode the same CDR3. V and J are TRBV7-9 and TRBJ1-5; 8 positions match TRBD1. This CDR3 spans 14 amino acids. The J segment lost 2 bases and the V segment lost 4 bases, leaving 1 base of the junction unmatched. Germline lookup yields CDR1 SEHNR and CDR2 FQNEAQ (reference sequence). CDR3 in amino acids: CASSSGQGNQPQHF. The CDR3 DNA follows: TGTGCCAGCAGCTCGGGACAGGGCAATCAGCCCCAGCATTTT.

The chain is built from TRBV7-2 and TRBJ1-5; D might be TRBD1 (5 bases). Trimming stripped 3 bases from V and 4 bases from J, with 13 bases between. CDR3 length: 15 amino acids. Germline CDR1 and CDR2: SGHTA and FQGNSA. The CDR3 DNA reads TGTGCCAGCAGCTTCCAGGGATCACTAAATCAGCCCCAGCATTTT. Residues: CASSFQGSLNQPQHF.

The V call is TRBV3-1 (or the pseudogene TRBV3-2), the J call TRBJ2-5; D unclear. Looked up from germline, CDR1 is LGHDT and CDR2 is YNNKEL (reference sequence). V dropped 4 bases and J dropped 5 bases, with 8 bases sitting between them. There are 12 residues in the CDR3. The CDR3 here is CASSPVSETQYF. CDR3 DNA sequence: TGTGCCAGCAGCCCCGTCAGTGAGACCCAGTACTTC.

This chain joins TRBV7-2 and TRBJ2-7, with 9 bases fitting TRBD2. The V segment lost 1 base and the J segment 6 bases; nucleotides outside the gene matches: 7. Germline values: CDR1 SGHTA, CDR2 FQGNSA. The CDR3 loop spans 15 amino acids. The chain's CDR3 is CASSLGGSGSREQYF. CDR3 in DNA: TGTGCCAGCAGCTTAGGAGGTAGCGGGAGTCGCGAGCAGTACTTC. The full variable domain, with the rest looked up from reference TRBV7-2 and TRBJ2-7, is GAGVSQSPSNKVTEKGKDVELRCDPISGHTALYWYRQSLGQGLEFLIYFQGNSAPDKSGLPSDRFSAERTGGSVSTLTIQRTQQEDSAVYLCASSLGGSGSREQYFGPGTRLTVT.

The gene calls are TRBV4-1 and TRBJ2-5; TRBD2 is a possible D gene (5 bases). V shed 3 bases and J shed 1 base, with 9 bases lying between them. CDR1 and CDR2 (germline): MGHRA, YSYEKL. The CDR3 has 14 residues. The CDR3 DNA follows: TGCGCCAGCAGCCACGCGAGGGCCCAAGAGACCCAGTACTTC. Its translation is CASSHARAQETQYF.

The chain links TRBV19 to TRBJ2-2, with D possibly being TRBD1 (5 bases). Germline V lookup: CDR1 LNHDA, CDR2 SQIVND (reference sequence). Trimming stripped 3 bases from V and 1 base from J, with 6 bases between. The length of the CDR3 is 14 residues. The CDR3 sequence is CASSITGNTGELFF. The CDR3 bases are TGTGCCAGTAGTATCACAGGGAACACCGGGGAGCTGTTTTTT.

The chain joins TRBV20-1 to TRBJ1-2; D gene uncertain. Germline CDR1 reads DFQATT; CDR2 reads SNEGSKA (reference sequence). V was pared by 3 bases and J by 1 base, with 9 bases between. This CDR3 is 13 amino acids long. In DNA, the CDR3 is TGCAGTGCTAGTTTGGGAGTTAACTATGGCTACACCTTC. It is translated as CSASLGVNYGYTF.